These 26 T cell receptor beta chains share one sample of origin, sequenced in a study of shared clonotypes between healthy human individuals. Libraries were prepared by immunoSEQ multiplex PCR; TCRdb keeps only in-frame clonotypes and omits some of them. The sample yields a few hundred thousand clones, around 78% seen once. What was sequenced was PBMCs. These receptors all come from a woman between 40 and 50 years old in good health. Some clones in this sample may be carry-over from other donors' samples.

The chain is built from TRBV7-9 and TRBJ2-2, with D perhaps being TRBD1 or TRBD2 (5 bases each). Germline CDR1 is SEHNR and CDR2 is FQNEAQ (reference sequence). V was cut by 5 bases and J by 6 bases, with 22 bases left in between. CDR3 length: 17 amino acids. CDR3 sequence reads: CASSPYSGTPGAGELFF. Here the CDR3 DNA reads TGTGCCAGCAGCCCGTATTCCGGGACGCCTGGGGCCGGGGAGCTGTTTTTT.

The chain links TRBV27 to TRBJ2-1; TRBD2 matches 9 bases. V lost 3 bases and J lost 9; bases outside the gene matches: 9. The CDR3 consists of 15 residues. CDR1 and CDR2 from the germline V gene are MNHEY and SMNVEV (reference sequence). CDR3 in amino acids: CASSFRLAGAGEQFF. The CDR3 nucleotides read TGTGCCAGCAGTTTTAGGTTAGCGGGAGCCGGTGAGCAGTTCTTC.

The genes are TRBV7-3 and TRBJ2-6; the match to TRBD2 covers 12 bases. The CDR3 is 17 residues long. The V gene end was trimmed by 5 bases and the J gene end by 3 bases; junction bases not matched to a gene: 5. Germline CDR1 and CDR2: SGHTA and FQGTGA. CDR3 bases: TGTGCCAGCAGCCCAAGGACTAGCGGGGTTGGGGCCAACGTCCTGACTTTC. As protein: CASSPRTSGVGANVLTF.

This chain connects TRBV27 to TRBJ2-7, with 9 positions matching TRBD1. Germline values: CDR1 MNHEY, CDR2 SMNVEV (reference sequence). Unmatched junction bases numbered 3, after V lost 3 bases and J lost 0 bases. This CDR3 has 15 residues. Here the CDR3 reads CASSFWDRVSYEQYF. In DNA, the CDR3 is TGTGCCAGCAGTTTTTGGGACAGGGTCTCCTACGAGCAGTACTTC.

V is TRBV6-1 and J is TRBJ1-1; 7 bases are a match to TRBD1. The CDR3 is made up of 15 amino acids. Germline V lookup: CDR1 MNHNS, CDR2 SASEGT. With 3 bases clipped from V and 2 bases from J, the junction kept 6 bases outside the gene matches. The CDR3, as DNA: TGTGCCAGCAGTGAGAACAGGGGAGTTAACACTGAAGCTTTCTTT. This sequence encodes CASSENRGVNTEAFF.

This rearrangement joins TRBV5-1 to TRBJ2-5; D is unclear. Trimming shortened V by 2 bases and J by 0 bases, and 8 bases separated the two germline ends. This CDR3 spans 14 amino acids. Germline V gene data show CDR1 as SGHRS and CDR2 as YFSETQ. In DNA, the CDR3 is TGCGCCAGCAGCTTAGGAGATTACCAAGAGACCCAGTACTTC. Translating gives CASSLGDYQETQYF.

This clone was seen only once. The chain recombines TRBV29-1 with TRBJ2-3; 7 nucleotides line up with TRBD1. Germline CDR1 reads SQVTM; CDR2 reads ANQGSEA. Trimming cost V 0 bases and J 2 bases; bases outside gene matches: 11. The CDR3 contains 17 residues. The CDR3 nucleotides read TGCAGCGTTGAAGAGGTCTCTGACAGGGTGTCCACAGATACGCAGTATTTT. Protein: CSVEEVSDRVSTDTQYF.

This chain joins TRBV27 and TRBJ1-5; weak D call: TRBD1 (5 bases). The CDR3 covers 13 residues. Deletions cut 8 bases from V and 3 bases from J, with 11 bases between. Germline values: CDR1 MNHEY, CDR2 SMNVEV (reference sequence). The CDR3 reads CASAPGLNQPQHF. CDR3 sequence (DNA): TGTGCCAGCGCTCCGGGGCTCAATCAGCCCCAGCATTTT.

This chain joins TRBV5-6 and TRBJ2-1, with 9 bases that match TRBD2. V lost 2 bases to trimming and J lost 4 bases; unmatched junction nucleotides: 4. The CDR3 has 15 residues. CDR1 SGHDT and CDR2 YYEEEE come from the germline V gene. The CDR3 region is CASSLLAGVYNEQFF. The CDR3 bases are TGTGCCAGCAGCTTACTAGCGGGCGTTTACAATGAGCAGTTCTTC.

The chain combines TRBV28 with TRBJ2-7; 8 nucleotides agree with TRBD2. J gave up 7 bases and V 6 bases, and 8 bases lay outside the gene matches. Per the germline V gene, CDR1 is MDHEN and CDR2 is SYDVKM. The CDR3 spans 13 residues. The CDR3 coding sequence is TGTGCCAGCAGCAAGTGGACTAGCATTGAGCAGTACTTC. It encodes CASSKWTSIEQYF.

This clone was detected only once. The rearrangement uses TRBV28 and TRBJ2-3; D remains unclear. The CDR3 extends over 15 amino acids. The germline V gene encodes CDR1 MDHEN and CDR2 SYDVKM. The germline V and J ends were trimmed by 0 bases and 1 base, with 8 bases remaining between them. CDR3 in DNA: TGTGCCAGCAGTTTATGGCAGTACGGCACAGATACGCAGTATTTT. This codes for CASSLWQYGTDTQYF.

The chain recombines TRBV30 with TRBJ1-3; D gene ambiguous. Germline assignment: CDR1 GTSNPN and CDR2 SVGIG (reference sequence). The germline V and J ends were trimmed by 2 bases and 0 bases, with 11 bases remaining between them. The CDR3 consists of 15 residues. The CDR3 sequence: CAWSPFLRSGNTIYF. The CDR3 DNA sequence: TGTGCCTGGAGTCCTTTCCTACGCTCTGGAAACACCATATATTTT.

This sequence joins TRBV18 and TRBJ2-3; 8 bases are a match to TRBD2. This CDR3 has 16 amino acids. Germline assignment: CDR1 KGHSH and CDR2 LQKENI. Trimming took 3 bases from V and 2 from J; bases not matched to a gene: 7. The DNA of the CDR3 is TGTGCCAGCTCACCCGGACCGGGAGGGTTCACAGATACGCAGTATTTT. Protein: CASSPGPGGFTDTQYF.

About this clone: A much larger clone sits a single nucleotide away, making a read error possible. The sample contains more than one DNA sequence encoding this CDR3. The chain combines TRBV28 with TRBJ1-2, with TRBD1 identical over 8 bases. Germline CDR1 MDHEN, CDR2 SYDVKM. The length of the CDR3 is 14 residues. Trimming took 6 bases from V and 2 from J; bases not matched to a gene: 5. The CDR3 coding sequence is TGTGCCAGCAGCGACAGGGGACCCAACTATGGCTACACCTTC. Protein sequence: CASSDRGPNYGYTF.

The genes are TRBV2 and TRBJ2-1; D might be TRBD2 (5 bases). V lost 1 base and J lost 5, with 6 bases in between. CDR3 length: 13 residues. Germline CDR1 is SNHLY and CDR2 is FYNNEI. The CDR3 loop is CASSEDGNNEQFF. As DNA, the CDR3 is TGTGCCAGCAGTGAAGACGGGAACAATGAGCAGTTCTTC. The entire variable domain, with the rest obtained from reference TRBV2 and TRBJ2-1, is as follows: EPEVTQTPSHQVTQMGQEVILRCVPISNHLYFYWYRQILGQKVEFLVSFYNNEISEKSEIFDDQFSVERPDGSNFTLKIRSTKLEDSAMYFCASSEDGNNEQFFGPGTRLTVL.

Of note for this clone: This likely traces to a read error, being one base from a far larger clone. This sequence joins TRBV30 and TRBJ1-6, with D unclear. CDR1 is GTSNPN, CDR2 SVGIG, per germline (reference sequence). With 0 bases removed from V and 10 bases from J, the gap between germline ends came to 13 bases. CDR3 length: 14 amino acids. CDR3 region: CAWSVQRESSPLHF. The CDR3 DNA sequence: TGTGCCTGGAGTGTACAGCGGGAAAGCTCACCCCTCCACTTT.

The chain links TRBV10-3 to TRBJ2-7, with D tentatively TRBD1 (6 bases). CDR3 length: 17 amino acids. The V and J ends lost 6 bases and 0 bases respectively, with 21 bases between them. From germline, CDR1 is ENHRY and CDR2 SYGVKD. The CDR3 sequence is CAISDTGTPTGSYEQYF. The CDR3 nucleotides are TGTGCCATCAGCGATACCGGGACACCGACCGGCTCCTACGAGCAGTACTTC.

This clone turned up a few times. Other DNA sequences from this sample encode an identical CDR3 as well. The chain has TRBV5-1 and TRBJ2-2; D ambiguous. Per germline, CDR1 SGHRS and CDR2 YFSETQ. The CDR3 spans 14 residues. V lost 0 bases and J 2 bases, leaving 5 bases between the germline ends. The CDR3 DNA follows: TGCGCCAGCAGCTTGGACCAAAACACCGGGGAGCTGTTTTTT. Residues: CASSLDQNTGELFF.

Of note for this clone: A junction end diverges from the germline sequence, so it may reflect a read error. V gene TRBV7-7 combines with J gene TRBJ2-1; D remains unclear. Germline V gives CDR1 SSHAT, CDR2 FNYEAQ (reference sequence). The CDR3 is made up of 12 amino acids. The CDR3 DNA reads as TGTGCTAGCAGCACCTCTACAAATGAGCAGTTCTTC. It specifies CASSTSTNEQFF.

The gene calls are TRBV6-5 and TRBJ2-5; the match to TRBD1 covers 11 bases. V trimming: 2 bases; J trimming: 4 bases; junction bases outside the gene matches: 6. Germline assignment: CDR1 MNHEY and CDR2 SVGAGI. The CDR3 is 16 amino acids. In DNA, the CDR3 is TGTGCCAGCAGTTACACCCGGACAGGGGGCCGAGAGACCCAGTACTTC. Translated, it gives CASSYTRTGGRETQYF.

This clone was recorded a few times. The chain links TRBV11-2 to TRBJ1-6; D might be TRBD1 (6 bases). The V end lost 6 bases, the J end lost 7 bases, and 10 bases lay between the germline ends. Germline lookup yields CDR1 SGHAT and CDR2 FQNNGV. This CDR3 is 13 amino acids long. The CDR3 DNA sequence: TGTGCCAGCAGGGGGAGGGGGAATTCACCCCTCCACTTT. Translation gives CASRGRGNSPLHF.

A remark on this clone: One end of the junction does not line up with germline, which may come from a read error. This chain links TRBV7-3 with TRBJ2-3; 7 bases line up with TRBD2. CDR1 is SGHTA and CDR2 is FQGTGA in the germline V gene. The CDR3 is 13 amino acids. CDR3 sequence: CASSPGSAGALDF. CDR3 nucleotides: TGTGCCAGCAGCCCCGGCTCGGCGGGAGCATTAGATTTT.

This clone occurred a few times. The CDR3 reads CASMPGTEKPWAEAFF. The CDR3 DNA follows: TGTGCCAGTATGCCCGGGACAGAGAAACCGTGGGCTGAAGCTTTCTTT. The genes are TRBV19 and TRBJ1-1, with 7 bases identical to TRBD1. The CDR3 length is 16 residues. V was pared by 7 bases and J by 6 bases, with 17 bases of the junction left unmatched. The germline CDR1 and CDR2 sequences are LNHDA and SQIVND (reference sequence).

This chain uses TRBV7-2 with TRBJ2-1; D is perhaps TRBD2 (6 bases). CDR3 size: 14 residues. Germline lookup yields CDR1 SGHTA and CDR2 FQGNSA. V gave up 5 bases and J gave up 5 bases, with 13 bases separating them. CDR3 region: CASSRLGQNNEQFF. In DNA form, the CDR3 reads TGTGCCAGCAGCCGACTAGGCCAGAACAATGAGCAGTTCTTC. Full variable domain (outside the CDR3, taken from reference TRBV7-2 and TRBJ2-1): GAGVSQSPSNKVTEKGKDVELRCDPISGHTALYWYRQSLGQGLEFLIYFQGNSAPDKSGLPSDRFSAERTGGSVSTLTIQRTQQEDSAVYLCASSRLGQNNEQFFGPGTRLTVL.

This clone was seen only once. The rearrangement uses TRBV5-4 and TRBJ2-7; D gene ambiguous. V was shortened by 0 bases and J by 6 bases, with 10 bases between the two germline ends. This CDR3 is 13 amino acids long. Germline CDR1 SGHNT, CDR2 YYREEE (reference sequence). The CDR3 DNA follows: TGTGCCAGCAGCTTGGACACCTTGGGCGAGCAGTACTTC. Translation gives CASSLDTLGEQYF.

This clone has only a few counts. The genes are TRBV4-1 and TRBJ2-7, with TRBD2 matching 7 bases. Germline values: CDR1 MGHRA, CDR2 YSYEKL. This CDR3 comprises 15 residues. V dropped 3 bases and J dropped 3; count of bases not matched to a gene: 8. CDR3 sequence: CASSHGGRGDYEQYF. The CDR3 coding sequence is TGCGCCAGCAGCCATGGAGGGAGGGGCGACTACGAGCAGTACTTC.